This T cell receptor (beta chain) was captured by sequencing in a study of blood T cell repertoires in COVID-19. Data came from immunoSEQ multiplex PCR; TCRdb stores just in-frame clones and leaves some out. This table has roughly 190,000 clones, around 89% appearing once. CDR3 length equals 14 residues. From germline, CDR1 is GTSNPN and CDR2 SVGIG (reference sequence). Trimming removed 4 bases from V and 4 bases from J, with 17 bases in between. This clone was counted once. This TCR was sampled from a man aged 35 to 55 with active or convalescent COVID-19. The chain is built from TRBV30 and TRBJ2-7; TRBD2 might be the D (6 bases). Sequenced input: peripheral blood. The chain's CDR3 is CAWKLRGSPYEQYF. In nucleotides, the CDR3 is TGTGCCTGGAAGTTGCGGGGTTCTCCGTACGAGCAGTACTTC.